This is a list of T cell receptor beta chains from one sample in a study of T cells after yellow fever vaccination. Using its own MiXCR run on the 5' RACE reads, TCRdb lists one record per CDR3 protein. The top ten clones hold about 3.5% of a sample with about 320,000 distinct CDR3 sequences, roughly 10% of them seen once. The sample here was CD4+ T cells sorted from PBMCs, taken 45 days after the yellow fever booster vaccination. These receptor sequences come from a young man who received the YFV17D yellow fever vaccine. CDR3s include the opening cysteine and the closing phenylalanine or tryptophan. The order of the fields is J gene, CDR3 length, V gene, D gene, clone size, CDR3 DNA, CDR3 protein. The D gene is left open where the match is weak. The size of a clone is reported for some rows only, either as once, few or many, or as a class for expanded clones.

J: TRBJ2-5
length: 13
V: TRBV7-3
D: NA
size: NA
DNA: TGTGCCAGCAGCTTCGCCGGGACCGGGGACCAGTACTTC
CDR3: CASSFAGTGDQYF

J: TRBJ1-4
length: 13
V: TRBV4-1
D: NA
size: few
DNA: TGCGCCAGCAGCCAGGGGGCTTGGGAAAAACTGTTTTTT
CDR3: CASSQGAWEKLFF

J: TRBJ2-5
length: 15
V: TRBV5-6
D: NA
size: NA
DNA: TGTGCCAGCAGCTTGAAGGACGGGGAGGTCGAGACCCAGTACTTC
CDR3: CASSLKDGEVETQYF

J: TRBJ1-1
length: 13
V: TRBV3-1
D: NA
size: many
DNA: TGTGCCAGCAGCCAAGCCCACGGGGGCCACGCTTTCTTT
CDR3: CASSQAHGGHAFF

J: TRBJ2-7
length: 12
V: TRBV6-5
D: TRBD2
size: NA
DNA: TGTGCCAGCAGTAACGGGGGGTACGAGCAGTACTTC
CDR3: CASSNGGYEQYF

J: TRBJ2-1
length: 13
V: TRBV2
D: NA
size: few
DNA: TGTGCCAGCAGTGAGAATTTGGGGTTTGAGCAGTTCTTC
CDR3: CASSENLGFEQFF

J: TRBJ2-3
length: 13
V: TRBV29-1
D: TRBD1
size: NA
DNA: TGCAGCGCCCGACAGGGACACACAGATACGCAGTATTTT
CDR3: CSARQGHTDTQYF

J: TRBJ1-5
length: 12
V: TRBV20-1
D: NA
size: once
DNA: TGCAGTGCTAGGTCAGGTTATCAGCCCCAGCATTTT
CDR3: CSARSGYQPQHF

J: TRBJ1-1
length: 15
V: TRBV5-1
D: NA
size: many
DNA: TGCGCCAGCAGCTCGTTGGGGGAGGAGAACACTGAAGCTTTCTTT
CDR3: CASSSLGEENTEAFF

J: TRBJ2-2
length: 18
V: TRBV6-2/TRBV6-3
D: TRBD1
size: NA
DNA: TGTGCCAGCAGTCCCGGACAGGGTTCTATCTCGAACACCGGGGAGCTGTTTTTT
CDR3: CASSPGQGSISNTGELFF

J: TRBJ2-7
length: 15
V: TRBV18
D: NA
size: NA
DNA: TGTGCCAGCTCACGGATTCGGGACAACTCCTACGAGCAGTACTTC
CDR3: CASSRIRDNSYEQYF

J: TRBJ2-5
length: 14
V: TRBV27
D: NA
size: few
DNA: TGTGCCAGCAGACCAGCGCGGGGCGTTGAGACCCAGTACTTC
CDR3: CASRPARGVETQYF

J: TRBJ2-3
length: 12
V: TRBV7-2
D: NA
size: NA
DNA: TGTGCCAGCAGCTCCACCGTGGATACGCAGTATTTT
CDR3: CASSSTVDTQYF

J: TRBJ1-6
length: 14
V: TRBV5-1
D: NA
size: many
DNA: TGCGCCAGCAGCTTGGACGGAACCAATTCACCCCTCCACTTT
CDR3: CASSLDGTNSPLHF

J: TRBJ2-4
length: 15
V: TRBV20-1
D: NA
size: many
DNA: TGCAGTGCTAGAGATCGTGGGATGGCCAAAAACATTCAGTACTTC
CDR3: CSARDRGMAKNIQYF

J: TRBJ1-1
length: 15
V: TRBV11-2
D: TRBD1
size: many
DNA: TGTGCCAGCAGCTTAGCCGGGACAGGGAACACTGAAGCTTTCTTT
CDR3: CASSLAGTGNTEAFF

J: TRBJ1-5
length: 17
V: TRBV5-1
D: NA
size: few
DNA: TGCGCCAGCAGCTTGGCCCCTATGGGGGCGGGCAATCAGCCCCAGCATTTT
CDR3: CASSLAPMGAGNQPQHF

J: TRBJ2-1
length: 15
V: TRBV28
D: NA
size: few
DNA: TGTGCCAGCAACGGGGGAAGTAGTCCAGTATCAGAGCAGTTCTTC
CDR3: CASNGGSSPVSEQFF

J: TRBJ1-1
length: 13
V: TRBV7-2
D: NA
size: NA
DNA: TGTGCCAGCAGCCAGCAACAAAATACTGAAGCTTTCTTT
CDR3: CASSQQQNTEAFF

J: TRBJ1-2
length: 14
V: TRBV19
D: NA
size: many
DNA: TGTGCCAGTAGCCCGGACAGTCGCCCCTATGGCTACACCTTC
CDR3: CASSPDSRPYGYTF

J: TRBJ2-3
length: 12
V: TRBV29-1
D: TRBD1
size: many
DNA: TGCAGCGGGGACAGGAGCACAGATACGCAGTATTTT
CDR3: CSGDRSTDTQYF